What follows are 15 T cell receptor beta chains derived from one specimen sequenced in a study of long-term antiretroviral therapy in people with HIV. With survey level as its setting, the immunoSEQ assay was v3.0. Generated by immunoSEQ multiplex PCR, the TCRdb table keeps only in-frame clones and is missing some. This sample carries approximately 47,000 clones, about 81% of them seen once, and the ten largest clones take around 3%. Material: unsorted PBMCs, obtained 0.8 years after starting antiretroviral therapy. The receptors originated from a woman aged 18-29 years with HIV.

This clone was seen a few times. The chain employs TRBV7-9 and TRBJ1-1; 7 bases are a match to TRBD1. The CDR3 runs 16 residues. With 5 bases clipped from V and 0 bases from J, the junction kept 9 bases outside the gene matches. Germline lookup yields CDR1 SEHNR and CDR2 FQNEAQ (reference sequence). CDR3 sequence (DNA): TGTGCCAGCAGCGGGCCCGCGGGACAGCTGAACACTGAAGCTTTCTTT. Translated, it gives CASSGPAGQLNTEAFF.

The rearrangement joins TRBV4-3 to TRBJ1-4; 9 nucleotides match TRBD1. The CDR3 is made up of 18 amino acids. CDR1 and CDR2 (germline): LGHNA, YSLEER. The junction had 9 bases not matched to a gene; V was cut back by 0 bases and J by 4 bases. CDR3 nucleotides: TGCGCCAGCAGCCAAGATGAGACAGGGGGTGGCTTTAATGAAAAACTGTTTTTT. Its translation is CASSQDETGGGFNEKLFF.

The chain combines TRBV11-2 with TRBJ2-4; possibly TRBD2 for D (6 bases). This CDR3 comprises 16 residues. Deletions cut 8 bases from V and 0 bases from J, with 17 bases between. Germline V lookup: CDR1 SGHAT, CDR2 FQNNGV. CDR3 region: CASRTIRELAKNIQYF. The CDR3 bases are TGTGCCAGCCGGACTATCAGGGAACTAGCCAAAAACATTCAGTACTTC.

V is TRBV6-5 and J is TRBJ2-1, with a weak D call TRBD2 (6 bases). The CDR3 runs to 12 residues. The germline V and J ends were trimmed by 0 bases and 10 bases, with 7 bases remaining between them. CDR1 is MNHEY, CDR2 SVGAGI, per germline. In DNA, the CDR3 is TGTGCCAGCAGTTACTCTGGGGGGGAGCAGTTCTTC. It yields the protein CASSYSGGEQFF.

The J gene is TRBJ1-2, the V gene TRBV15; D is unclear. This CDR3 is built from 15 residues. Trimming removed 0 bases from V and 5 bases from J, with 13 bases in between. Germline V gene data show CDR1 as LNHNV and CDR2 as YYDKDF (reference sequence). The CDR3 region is CATSRDPGGSYGYTF. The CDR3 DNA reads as TGTGCCACCAGCAGAGATCCAGGCGGATCATATGGCTACACCTTC.

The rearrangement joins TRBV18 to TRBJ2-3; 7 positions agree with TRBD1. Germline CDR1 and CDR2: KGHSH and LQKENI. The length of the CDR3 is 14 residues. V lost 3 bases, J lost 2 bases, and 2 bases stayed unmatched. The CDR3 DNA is TGTGCCAGCTCACCGGGACAGCACACAGATACGCAGTATTTT. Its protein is CASSPGQHTDTQYF.

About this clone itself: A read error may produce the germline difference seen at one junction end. In DNA, the CDR3 is TGCGCCAGCAGCCGAAAACCGGGACCGCACTTC. Translation gives CASSRKPGPHF. This chain links TRBV4-1 with TRBJ2-4; either TRBD1 or TRBD2 may fit D (5 bases each). This CDR3 spans 11 amino acids. Germline lookup yields CDR1 MGHRA and CDR2 YSYEKL.

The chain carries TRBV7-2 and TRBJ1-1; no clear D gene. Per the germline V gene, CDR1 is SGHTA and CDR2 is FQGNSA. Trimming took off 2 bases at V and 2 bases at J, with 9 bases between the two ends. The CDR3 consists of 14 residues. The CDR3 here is CASSLTTANTEAFF. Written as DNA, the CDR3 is TGTGCCAGCAGCTTAACAACGGCAAACACTGAAGCTTTCTTT.

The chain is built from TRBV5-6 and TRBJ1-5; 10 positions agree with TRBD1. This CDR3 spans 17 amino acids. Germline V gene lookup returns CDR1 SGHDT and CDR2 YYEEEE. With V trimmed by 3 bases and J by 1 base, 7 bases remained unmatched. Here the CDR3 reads CASSSDRGGMSNQPQHF. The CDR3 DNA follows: TGTGCCAGCAGCTCGGACAGGGGGGGGATGAGCAATCAGCCCCAGCATTTT. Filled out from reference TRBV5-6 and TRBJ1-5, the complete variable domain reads DAGVTQSPTHLIKTRGQQVTLRCSPKSGHDTVSWYQQALGQGPQFIFQYYEEEERQRGNFPDRFSGHQFPNYSSELNVNALLLGDSALYLCASSSDRGGMSNQPQHFGDGTRLSIL.

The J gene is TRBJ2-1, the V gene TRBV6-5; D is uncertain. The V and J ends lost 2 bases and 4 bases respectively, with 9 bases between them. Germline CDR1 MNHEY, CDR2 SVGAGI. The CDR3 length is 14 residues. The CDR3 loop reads CASSYNPVYNEQFF. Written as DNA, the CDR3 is TGTGCCAGCAGTTACAACCCAGTTTACAATGAGCAGTTCTTC.

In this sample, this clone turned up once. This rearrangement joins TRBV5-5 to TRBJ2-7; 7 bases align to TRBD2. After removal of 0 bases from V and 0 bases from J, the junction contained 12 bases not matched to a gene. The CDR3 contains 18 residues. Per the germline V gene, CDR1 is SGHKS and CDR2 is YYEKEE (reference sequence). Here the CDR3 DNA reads TGTGCCAGCAGCTTGGCCCTGGGAGGGGCCTCCCTCTCCTACGAGCAGTACTTC. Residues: CASSLALGGASLSYEQYF.

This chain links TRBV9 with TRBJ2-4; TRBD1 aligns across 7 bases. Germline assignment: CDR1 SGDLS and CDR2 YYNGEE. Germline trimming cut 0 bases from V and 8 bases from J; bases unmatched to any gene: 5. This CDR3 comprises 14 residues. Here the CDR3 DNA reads TGTGCCAGCAGCGTAGGGGGACAGTCGTACATTCAGTACTTC. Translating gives CASSVGGQSYIQYF.

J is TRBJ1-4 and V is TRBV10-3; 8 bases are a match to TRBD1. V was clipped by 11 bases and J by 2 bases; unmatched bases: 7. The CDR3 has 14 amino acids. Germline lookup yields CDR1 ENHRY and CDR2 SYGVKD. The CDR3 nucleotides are TGTGCCGAACGGACAGGGAAGACTAATGAAAAACTGTTTTTT. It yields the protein CAERTGKTNEKLFF.

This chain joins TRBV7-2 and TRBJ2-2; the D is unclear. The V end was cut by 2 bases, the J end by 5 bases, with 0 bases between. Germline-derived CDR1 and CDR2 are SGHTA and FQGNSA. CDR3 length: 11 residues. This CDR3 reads CASSLTGELFF. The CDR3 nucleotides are TGTGCCAGCAGCTTAACCGGGGAGCTGTTTTTT.

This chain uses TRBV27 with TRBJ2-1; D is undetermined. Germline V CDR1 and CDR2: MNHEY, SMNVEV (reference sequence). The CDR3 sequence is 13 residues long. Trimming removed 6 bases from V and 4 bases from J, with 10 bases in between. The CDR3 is CASSLIAYNEQFF. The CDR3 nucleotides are TGTGCCAGCAGCTTGATCGCTTACAATGAGCAGTTCTTC.